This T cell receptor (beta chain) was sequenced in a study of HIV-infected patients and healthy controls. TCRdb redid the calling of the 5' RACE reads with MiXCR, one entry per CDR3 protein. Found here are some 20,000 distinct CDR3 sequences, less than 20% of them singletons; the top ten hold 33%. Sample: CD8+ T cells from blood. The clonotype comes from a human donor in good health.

CDR3 residues: CASSSGLAGVQEQFF. Here the CDR3 DNA reads TGTGCCAGCAGCTCGGGACTAGCGGGAGTCCAGGAGCAGTTCTTC. This chain links TRBV11-2 with TRBJ2-1; TRBD2 agrees at 14 bases. The V gene's germline CDR1 is SGHAT and CDR2 FQNNGV. Germline trimming cut 4 bases from V and 10 bases from J; bases unmatched to any gene: 6. This CDR3 comprises 15 residues.